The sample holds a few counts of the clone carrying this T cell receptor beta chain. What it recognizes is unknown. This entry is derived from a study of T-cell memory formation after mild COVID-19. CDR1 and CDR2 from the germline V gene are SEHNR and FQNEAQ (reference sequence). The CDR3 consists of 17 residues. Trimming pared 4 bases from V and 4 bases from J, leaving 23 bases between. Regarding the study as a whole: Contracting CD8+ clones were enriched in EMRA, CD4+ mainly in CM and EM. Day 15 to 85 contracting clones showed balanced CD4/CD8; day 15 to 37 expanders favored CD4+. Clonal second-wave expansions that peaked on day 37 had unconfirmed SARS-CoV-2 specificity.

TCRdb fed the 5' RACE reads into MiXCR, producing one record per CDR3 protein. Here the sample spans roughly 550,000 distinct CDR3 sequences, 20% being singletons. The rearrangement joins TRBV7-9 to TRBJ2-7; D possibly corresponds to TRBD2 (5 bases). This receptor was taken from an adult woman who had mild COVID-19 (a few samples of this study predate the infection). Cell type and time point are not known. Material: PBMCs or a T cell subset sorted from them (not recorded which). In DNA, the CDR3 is TGTGCCAGCAGCTCGCTCAAGGGAGAACCACCCCCTTACGAGCAGTACTTC. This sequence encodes CASSSLKGEPPPYEQYF.